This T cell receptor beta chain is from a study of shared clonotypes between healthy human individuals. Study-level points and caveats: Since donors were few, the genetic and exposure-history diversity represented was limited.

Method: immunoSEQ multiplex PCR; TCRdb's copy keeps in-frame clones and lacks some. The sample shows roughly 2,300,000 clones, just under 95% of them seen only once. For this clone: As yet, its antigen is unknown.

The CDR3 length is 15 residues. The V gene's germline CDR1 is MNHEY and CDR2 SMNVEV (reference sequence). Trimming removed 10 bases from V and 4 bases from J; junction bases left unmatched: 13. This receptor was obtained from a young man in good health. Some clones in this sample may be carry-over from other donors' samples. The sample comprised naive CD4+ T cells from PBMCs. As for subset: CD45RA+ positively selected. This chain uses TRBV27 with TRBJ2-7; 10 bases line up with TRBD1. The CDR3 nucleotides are TGTGCCACCCGTGGCAGCGGGACAGGGGAATACGAGCAGTACTTC. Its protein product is CATRGSGTGEYEQYF.